The rows below give T cell receptor beta chains drawn from one sample of a study of cytomegalovirus exposure and HLA in healthy donors. Sequenced by immunoSEQ multiplex PCR; TCRdb stores in-frame clones only, minus some. The sample holds tens of thousands of clones, roughly 74% seen once. Sample: PBMCs. These TCRs come from a human donor in good health. CDR3s include the opening cysteine and the closing phenylalanine or tryptophan. A D gene is named only where the DNA matches it firmly. Where a row states a size, it is once, few, many or the class of an expanded clone; other rows omit it.

v_gene,abundance,d_gene,j_gene,CDR3nt,CDR3aa
TRBV7-3,-,-,TRBJ2-5,TGTGCCAGCAGCTCCCGAGGACAGTTCCAAGAGACCCAGTACTTC,CASSSRGQFQETQYF
TRBV19,-,-,TRBJ2-3,TGTGCCAGTAATGACAGAACAGATACGCAGTATTTT,CASNDRTDTQYF
TRBV4-1,-,-,TRBJ2-7,TGCGCCAGCAGCCCCTGGGCCCAGCGGGCGAGCTCCTACGAGCAGTACTTC,CASSPWAQRASSYEQYF
TRBV20-1,-,-,TRBJ1-1,TGCAGTGCTAGAGTCGGGGGGGTAGCTTTCTTT,CSARVGGVAFF
TRBV5-6,once,TRBD1,TRBJ1-5,TGTGCCAGCAGCTCATTACAGGGGATGGTTCAGCCCCAGCATTTT,CASSSLQGMVQPQHF
TRBV6-5,-,TRBD1,TRBJ1-1,TGTGCCAGCAGTTACGTGGGACAGGGGTTGACTGAAGCTTTCTTT,CASSYVGQGLTEAFF
TRBV7-8,-,TRBD1,TRBJ1-5,TGTGCCAGCAGCTTAGAGGGACAGCTTCAGCCCCAGCATTTT,CASSLEGQLQPQHF
TRBV4-1,-,-,TRBJ2-7,TGCGCCAGCAGCCAAGTCGGGCGGGGCTCCTACGAGCAGTACTTC,CASSQVGRGSYEQYF
TRBV9,-,TRBD2,TRBJ2-7,TGTGCCAGCAGCGTAGCTGGGACTATCTCCTACGAGCAGTACTTC,CASSVAGTISYEQYF
TRBV29-1,once,-,TRBJ2-2,TGCAGCGTTGGCGGGCCCAAAGGGAACACCGGGGAGCTGTTTTTT,CSVGGPKGNTGELFF
TRBV27,-,TRBD1,TRBJ1-2,TGTGCCAGCAGTTCGACAGGGAACTATGGCTACACCTTC,CASSSTGNYGYTF
TRBV5-1,-,-,TRBJ1-4,TGCGCCAGCAGCTCCGCGGAGGGCAGTAGTGAAAAACTGTTTTTT,CASSSAEGSSEKLFF
TRBV30,-,TRBD1,TRBJ1-1,TGTGCCTGGAACCGGGACAGGGGACCAGGGGGGACTGAAGCTTTCTTT,CAWNRDRGPGGTEAFF
TRBV5-5,-,-,TRBJ1-5,TGTGCCAGCAGCTTGACCCCAGGGAGCAATCAGCCCCAGCATTTT,CASSLTPGSNQPQHF
TRBV28,-,-,TRBJ1-2,TGTGCCAGCAGCCCTCACTACAGGGAACCAGGGTCTAACTATGGCTACACCTTC,CASSPHYREPGSNYGYTF
TRBV19,few,-,TRBJ1-2,TGTGCCAGTAGTGGAGGGGCCTATGGCTACACCTTC,CASSGGAYGYTF
TRBV5-6,-,TRBD1,TRBJ1-1,TGTGCCAGCAGCTTTGGGACAGGGCTAGGAAACACTGAAGCTTTCTTT,CASSFGTGLGNTEAFF
TRBV27,-,-,TRBJ2-7,TGTGCCAGCAGTTTAGGGTCCCGGGGAGGCGAGCAGTACTTC,CASSLGSRGGEQYF
TRBV7-3,-,-,TRBJ1-1,TGTGCCAGCAGCTCTTCGACAGGGAACACTGAAGCTTTCTTT,CASSSSTGNTEAFF
TRBV9,-,-,TRBJ1-4,TGTGCCAGCCTAGGGGCTTCTTTGGAAAAACTGTTTTTT,CASLGASLEKLFF
TRBV7-2,once,-,TRBJ2-1,TGTGCCAGCAGCTCCCTTATTAGTGAGCAGTTCTTC,CASSSLISEQFF
TRBV5-1,-,TRBD2,TRBJ2-5,TGCGCCAGCAGCTTGGCGGGAGGGACCGAGACCCAGTACTTC,CASSLAGGTETQYF
TRBV7-2,-,TRBD1,TRBJ2-2,TGTGCCAGCAGCTTAAGAACAGGGGCTAGCACCGGGGAGCTGTTTTTT,CASSLRTGASTGELFF
TRBV2,-,-,TRBJ1-3,TGTGCCAGCAGGAACAGAATCTCTGGAAACACCATATATTTT,CASRNRISGNTIYF
TRBV6-1,-,-,TRBJ1-2,TGTGCCAGCAGTGAAGCGATGGAGGAGGGCGGCTACACCTTC,CASSEAMEEGGYTF
TRBV2,-,TRBD2,TRBJ2-5,TGTGCCAGCAGTGGACTAGCGGGAGGCGGGGAGACCCAGTACTTC,CASSGLAGGGETQYF
TRBV9,-,TRBD1,TRBJ2-2,TGTGCCAGCAGCCCCCCAGGACAGGGGGTCCTGCTCGGGGAGCTGTTTTTT,CASSPPGQGVLLGELFF
TRBV5-4,-,TRBD1,TRBJ2-1,TGTGCCAGCAGCATCCCGGGACAGCACAATGAGCAGTTCTTC,CASSIPGQHNEQFF
TRBV9,-,-,TRBJ2-2,TGTGCCAGCAGCGTAGGTGCAGGACTGAACACCGGGGAGCTGTTTTTT,CASSVGAGLNTGELFF
TRBV11-3,few,-,TRBJ2-7,TGTGCCAGCAGCTTCTTCACAGGGTTCAACGAGCAGTACTTC,CASSFFTGFNEQYF
TRBV28,-,TRBD1,TRBJ1-2,TGTGCCAGCAGTTTATCGAGGACAGGGGGCTCGGGCTACACCTTC,CASSLSRTGGSGYTF
TRBV9,-,TRBD1,TRBJ1-1,TGTGCCAGCACCCCAGGGGGAGGTCGAGGGAACACTGAAGCTTTCTTT,CASTPGGGRGNTEAFF
TRBV7-8,-,-,TRBJ2-5,TGTGCCAGCAGCCTCAACCGGGGGTTGGAGACCCAGTACTTC,CASSLNRGLETQYF
TRBV10-1,-,-,TRBJ1-1,TGCGCCAGCAGTGAGGTACCGGGAACTGAAGCTTTCTTT,CASSEVPGTEAFF
TRBV28,-,-,TRBJ2-1,TGTGCCAGCAGGAAGTTGTCCAGGAATGAGCAGTTCTTC,CASRKLSRNEQFF
TRBV28,few,TRBD1,TRBJ1-1,TGTGCCAGCAGTTCCCGACAGGGGGCGTATATTTTGACTGAAGCTTTCTTT,CASSSRQGAYILTEAFF
TRBV7-9,-,TRBD2,TRBJ2-1,TGTGCCAGCAGCTCAGGTGTCCTAGCGGGAAACAATGAGCAGTTCTTC,CASSSGVLAGNNEQFF
TRBV5-6,-,-,TRBJ1-2,TGTGCCAGCAGCTCCGTGGACAGACATGGCTACACCTTC,CASSSVDRHGYTF